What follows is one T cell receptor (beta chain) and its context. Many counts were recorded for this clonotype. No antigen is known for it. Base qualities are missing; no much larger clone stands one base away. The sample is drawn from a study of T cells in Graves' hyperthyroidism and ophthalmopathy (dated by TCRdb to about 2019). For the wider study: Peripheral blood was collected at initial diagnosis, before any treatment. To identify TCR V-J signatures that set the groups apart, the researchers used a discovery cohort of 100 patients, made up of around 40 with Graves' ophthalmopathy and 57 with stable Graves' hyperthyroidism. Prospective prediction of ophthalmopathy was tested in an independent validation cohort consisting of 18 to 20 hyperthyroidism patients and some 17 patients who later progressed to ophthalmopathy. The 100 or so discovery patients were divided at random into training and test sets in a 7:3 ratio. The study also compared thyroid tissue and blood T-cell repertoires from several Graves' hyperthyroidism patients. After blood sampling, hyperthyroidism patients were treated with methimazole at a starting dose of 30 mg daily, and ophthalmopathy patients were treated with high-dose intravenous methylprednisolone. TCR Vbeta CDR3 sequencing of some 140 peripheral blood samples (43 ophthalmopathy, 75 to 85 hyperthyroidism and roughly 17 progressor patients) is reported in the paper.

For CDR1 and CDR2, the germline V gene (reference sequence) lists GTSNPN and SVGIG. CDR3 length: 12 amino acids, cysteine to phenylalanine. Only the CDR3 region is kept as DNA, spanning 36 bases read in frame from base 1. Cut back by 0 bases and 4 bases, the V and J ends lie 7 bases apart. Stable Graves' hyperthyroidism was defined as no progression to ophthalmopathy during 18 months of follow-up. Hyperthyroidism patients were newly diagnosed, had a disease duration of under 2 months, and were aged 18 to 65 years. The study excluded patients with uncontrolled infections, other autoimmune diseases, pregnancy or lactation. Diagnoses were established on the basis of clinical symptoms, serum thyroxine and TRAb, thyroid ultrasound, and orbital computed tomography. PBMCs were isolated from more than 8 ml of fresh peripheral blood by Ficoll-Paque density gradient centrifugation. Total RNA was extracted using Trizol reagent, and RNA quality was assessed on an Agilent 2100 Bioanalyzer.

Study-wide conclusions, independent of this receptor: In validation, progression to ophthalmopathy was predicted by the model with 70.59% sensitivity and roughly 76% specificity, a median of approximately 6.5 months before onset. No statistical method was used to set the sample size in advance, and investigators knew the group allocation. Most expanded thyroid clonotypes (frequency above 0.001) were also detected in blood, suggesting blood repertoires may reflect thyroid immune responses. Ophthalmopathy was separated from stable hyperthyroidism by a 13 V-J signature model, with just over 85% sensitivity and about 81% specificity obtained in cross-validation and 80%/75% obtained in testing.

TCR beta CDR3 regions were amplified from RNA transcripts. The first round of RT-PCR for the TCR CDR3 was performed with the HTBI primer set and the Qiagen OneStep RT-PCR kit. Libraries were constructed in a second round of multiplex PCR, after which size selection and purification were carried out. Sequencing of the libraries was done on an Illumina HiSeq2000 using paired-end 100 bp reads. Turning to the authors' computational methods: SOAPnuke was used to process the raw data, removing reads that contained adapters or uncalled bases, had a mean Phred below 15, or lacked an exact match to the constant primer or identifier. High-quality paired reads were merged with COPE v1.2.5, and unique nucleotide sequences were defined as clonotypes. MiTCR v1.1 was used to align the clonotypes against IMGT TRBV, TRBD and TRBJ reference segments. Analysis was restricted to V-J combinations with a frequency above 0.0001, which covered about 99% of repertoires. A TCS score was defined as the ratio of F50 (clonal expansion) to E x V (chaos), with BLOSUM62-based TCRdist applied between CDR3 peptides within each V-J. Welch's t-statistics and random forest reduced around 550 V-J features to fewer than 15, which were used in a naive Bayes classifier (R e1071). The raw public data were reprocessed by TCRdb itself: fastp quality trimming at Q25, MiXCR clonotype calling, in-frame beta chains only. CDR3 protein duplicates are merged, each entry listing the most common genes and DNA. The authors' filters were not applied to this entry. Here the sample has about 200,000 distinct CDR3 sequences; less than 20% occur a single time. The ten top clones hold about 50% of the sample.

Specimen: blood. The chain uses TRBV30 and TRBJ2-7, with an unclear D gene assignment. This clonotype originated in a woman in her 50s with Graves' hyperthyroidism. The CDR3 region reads CAWSVGPYEQYF. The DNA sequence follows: TGTGCCTGGAGTGTCGGACCTTACGAGCAGTACTTC. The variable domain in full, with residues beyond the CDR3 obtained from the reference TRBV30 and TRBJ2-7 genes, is SQTIHQWPATLVQPVGSPLSLECTVEGTSNPNLYWYRQAAGRGLQLLFYSVGIGQISSEVPQNLSASRPQDRQFILSSKKLLLSDSGFYLCAWSVGPYEQYFGPGTRLTVT.